The present T cell receptor (beta chain) was sequenced within a study of naive and memory T cell subsets. The study, taken as a whole, reports: Possibly reflecting memory cells re-expressing CD45RA, a few larger clonotypes occurred in naive repertoires, especially CD8. TCR abundance followed a power law differing between naive and memory subsets. Findings for naive and memory subsets could not be checked against ground truth.

Two oligonucleotides, mixed equimolar, formed the beta constant-region primer covering TRBC1 and TRBC2. The ligated cDNA underwent four PCR rounds using SP2 and nested alpha and beta constant-region primers. Ligation attached a single-stranded oligonucleotide with a 12-nucleotide UMI and the SP2 primer to the cDNA 3' end. TCRdb reprocessed the UMI-ligation and nested PCR reads via MiXCR and lists one record per CDR3 protein. The table has approximately 150,000 distinct CDR3 sequences, under 25% seen once. As regards this clonotype: Its target is not known.

Four subsets defined by CD45RA and CD27 were sorted after CD3, CD4, CD8 and live/dead staining. The CDR3 is made up of 14 amino acids. Trimming left V 4 bases short and J 6 bases short, with 12 bases between. Germline CDR1 and CDR2: SGHNT and YENEEA. The sequence was obtained from a human donor in good health. This chain links TRBV11-3 with TRBJ2-2; TRBD1 might be the D (6 bases). Sequenced sample: naive CD8+ T cells from blood. The CDR3 loop is CASSSDRQPGELFF. The CDR3 coding sequence is TGTGCCAGCAGCTCAGACAGGCAACCCGGGGAGCTGTTTTTT.